This TCR beta chain appears in the sequencing data of a study of blood T cell repertoires in COVID-19. Study details: Acute and convalescent COVID-19 specimens originated in the United States, Italy and Spain. Nucleic acid was either cDNA or gDNA, and it came from T cells, B-cell-depleted T cells, or PBMCs.

The V segment lost 5 bases and the J segment 4 bases; nucleotides outside the gene matches: 4. The CDR3 sequence is 13 residues long. CDR1 SEHNR and CDR2 FQNEAQ come from the germline V gene (reference sequence). TCRdb's copy holds only in-frame clones and misses some; the assay was immunoSEQ multiplex PCR. The sample lists about 300,000 clones, 65% to 85% occurring once. Of note for this clone: Other DNA sequences of this sample code for an identical CDR3.

The chain uses TRBV7-9 and TRBJ1-1; 7 bases match TRBD1. The origin of this receptor is a woman aged 50 to 60 with acute or convalescent COVID-19. The sequencing sample was made of peripheral blood. CDR3 DNA: TGTGCCAGCAGCCGGACAGGCTCCACTGAAGCTTTCTTT. It specifies CASSRTGSTEAFF.